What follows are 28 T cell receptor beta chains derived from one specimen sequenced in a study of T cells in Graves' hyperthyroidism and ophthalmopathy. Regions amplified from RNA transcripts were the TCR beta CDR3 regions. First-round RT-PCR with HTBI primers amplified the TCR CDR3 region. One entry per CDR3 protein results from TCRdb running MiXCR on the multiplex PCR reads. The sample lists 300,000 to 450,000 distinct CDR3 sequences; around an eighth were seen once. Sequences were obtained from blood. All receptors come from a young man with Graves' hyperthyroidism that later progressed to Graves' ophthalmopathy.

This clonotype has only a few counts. CDR3 loop: CASSFIASTDTQYF. The CDR3 DNA reads TGTGCCAGCAGCTTTATCGCCAGCACAGATACGCAGTATTTT. The chain joins TRBV7-9 to TRBJ2-3; no definite D call. This CDR3 has 14 amino acids. CDR1 is SEHNR and CDR2 is FQNEAQ in the germline V gene (reference sequence). Trimming removed 3 bases at V and 0 bases at J, with 7 bases between. Variable domain in full (rest from reference TRBV7-9 and TRBJ2-3): DTGVSQNPRHKITKRGQNVTFRCDPISEHNRLYWYRQTLGQGPEFLTYFQNEAQLEKSRLLSDRFSAERPKGSFSTLEIQRTEQGDSAMYLCASSFIASTDTQYFGPGTRLTVL.

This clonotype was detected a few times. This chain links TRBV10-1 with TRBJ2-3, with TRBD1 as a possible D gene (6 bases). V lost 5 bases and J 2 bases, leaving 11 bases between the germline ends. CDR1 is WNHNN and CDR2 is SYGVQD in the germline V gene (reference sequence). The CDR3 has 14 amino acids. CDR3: CASSPGQDTDTQYF. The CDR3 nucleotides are TGCGCCAGCAGTCCGGGACAAGACACAGATACGCAGTATTTT.

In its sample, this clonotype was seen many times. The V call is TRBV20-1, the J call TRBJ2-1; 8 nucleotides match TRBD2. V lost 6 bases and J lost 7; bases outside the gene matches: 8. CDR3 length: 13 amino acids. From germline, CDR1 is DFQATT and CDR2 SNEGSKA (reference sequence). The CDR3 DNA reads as TGCAGTGCCCCGGGGGGGCCTCGAAATGAGCAGTTCTTC. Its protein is CSAPGGPRNEQFF.

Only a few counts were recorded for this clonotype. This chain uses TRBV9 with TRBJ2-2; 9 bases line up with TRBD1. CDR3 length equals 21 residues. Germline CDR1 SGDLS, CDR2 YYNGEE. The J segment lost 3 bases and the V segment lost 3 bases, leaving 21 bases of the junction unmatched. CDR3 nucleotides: TGTGCCAGCAGCGGACGGTTGAAGGTACAGGGGGCTGGATATGACACCGGGGAGCTGTTTTTT. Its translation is CASSGRLKVQGAGYDTGELFF.

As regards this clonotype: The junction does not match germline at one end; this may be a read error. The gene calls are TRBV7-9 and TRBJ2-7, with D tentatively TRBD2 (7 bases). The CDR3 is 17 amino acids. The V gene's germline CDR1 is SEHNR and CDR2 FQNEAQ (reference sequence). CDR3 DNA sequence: TGTGCCAGCAGCCCCCGGTCGGGGGGCGTTATAACCTACGAGCAGTCCTTC. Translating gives CASSPRSGGVITYEQSF.

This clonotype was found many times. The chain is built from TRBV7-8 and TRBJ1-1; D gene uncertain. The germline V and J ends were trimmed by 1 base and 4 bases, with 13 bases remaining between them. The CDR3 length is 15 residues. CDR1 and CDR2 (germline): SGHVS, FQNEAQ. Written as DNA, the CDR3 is TGTGCCAGCAGCTTAGTGGCCGGACGGATCACTGAAGCTTTCTTT. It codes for CASSLVAGRITEAFF.

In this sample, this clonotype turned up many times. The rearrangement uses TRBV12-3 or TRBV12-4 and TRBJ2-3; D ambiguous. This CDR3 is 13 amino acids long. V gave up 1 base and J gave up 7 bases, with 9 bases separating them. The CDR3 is CASSLETRYTQYF. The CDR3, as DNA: TGTGCCAGCAGTTTAGAGACCAGATATACGCAGTATTTT.

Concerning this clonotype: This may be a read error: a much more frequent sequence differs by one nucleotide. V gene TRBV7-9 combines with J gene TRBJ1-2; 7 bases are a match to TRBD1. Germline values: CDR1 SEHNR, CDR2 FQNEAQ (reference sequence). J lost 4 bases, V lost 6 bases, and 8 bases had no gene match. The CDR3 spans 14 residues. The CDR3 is CASSVRGSVYGYTF. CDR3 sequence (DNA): TGTGCCAGCAGTGTCAGGGGGAGCGTCTATGGCTACACCTTC.

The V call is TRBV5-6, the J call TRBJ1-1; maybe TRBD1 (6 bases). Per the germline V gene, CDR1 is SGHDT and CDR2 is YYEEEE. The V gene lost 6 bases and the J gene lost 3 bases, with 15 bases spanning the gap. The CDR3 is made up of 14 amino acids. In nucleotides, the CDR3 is TGTGCCAGCACCGTACAGGGAGGATACACTGAAGCTTTCTTT. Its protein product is CASTVQGGYTEAFF. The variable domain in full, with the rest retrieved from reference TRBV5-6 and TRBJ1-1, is DAGVTQSPTHLIKTRGQQVTLRCSPKSGHDTVSWYQQALGQGPQFIFQYYEEEERQRGNFPDRFSGHQFPNYSSELNVNALLLGDSALYLCASTVQGGYTEAFFGQGTRLTVV.

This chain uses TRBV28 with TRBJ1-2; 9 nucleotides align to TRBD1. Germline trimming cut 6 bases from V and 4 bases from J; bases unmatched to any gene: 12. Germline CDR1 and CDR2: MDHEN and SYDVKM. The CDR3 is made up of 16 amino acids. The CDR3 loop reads CASRQPRDRDIYGYTF. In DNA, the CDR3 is TGTGCCAGCAGACAACCCCGGGACAGGGATATCTATGGCTACACCTTC.

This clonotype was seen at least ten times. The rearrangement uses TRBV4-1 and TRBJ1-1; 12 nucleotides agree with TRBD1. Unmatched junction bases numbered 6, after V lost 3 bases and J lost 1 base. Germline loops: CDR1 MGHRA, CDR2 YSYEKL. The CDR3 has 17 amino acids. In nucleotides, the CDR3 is TGCGCCAGCAGCCAGTTGGGACAGGGGGCGGCGAACACTGAAGCTTTCTTT. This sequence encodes CASSQLGQGAANTEAFF.

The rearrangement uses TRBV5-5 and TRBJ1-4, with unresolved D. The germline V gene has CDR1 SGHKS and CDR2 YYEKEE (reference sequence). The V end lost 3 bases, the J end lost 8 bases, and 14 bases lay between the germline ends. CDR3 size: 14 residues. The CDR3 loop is CASSYRELREKLFF. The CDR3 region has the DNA TGTGCCAGCAGCTATAGAGAGTTACGAGAAAAACTGTTTTTT.

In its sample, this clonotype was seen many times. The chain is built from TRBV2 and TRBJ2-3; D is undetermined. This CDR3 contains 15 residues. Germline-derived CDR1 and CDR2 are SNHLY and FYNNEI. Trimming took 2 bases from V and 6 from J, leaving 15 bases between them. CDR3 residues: CASSEMSSLLDTQYF. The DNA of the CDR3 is TGTGCCAGCAGTGAAATGTCTAGTCTTCTGGATACGCAGTATTTT.

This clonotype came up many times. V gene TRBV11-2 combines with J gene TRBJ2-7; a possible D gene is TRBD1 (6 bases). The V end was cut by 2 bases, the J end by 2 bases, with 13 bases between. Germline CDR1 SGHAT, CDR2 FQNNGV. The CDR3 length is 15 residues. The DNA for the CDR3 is TGTGCCAGCAGCTTAAACAGGGTTCAACCCTACGAGCAGTACTTC. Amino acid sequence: CASSLNRVQPYEQYF.

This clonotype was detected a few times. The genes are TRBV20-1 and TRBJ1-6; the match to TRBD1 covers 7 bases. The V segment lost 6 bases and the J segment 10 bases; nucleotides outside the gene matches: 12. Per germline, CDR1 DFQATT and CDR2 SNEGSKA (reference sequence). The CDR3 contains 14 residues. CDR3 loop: CSAPLGQIGSPLHF. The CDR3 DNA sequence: TGCAGTGCCCCCCTGGGACAGATAGGGTCACCCCTCCACTTT.

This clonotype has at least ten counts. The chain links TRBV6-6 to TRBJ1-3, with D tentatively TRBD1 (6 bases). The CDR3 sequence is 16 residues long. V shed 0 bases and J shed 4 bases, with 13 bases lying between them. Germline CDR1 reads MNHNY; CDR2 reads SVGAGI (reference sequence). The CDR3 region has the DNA TGTGCCAGCAGTTACTCGGCCAGGGGCACCGGAAACACCATATATTTT. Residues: CASSYSARGTGNTIYF.

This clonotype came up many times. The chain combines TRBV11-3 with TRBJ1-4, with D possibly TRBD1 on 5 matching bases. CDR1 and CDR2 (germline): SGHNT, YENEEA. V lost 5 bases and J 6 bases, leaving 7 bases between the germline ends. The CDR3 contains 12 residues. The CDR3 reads CASSLGDEKLFF. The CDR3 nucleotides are TGTGCCAGCAGCCTAGGGGATGAAAAACTGTTTTTT.

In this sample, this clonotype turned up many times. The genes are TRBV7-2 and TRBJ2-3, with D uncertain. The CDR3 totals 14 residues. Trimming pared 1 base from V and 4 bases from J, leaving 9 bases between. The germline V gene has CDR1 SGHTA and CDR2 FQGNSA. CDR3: CASSLGPGSDTQYF. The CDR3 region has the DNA TGTGCCAGCAGCTTAGGCCCGGGTTCAGATACGCAGTATTTT.

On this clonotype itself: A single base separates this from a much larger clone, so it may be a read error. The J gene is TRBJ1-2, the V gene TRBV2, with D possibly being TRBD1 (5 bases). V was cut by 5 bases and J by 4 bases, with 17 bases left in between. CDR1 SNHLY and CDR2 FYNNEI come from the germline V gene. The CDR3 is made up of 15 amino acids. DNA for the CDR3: TGTGCCAGCAGTTCAATCGCCGGGGGGATCTATGGCTACACCTTC. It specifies CASSSIAGGIYGYTF.

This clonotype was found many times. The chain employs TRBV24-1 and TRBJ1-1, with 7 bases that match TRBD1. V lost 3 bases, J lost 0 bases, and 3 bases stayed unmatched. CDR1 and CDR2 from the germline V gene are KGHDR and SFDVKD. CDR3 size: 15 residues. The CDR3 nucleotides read TGTGCCACCAGTGATGGGACAGAGTTGAACACTGAAGCTTTCTTT. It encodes CATSDGTELNTEAFF.

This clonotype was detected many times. For the CDR3, the DNA is TGTGCCAGCAACCTAGACTACAATGAGCAGTTCTTC. It specifies CASNLDYNEQFF. The chain recombines TRBV11-2 with TRBJ2-1; no definite D call. CDR3 length: 12 residues. Germline V gene lookup returns CDR1 SGHAT and CDR2 FQNNGV. With 7 bases removed from V and 3 bases from J, the gap between germline ends came to 7 bases.

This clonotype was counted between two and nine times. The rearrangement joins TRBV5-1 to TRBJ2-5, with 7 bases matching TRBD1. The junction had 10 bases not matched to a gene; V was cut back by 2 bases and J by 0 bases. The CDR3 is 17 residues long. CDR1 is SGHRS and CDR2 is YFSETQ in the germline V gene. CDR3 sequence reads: CASSLDRVVRYQETQYF. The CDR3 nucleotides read TGCGCCAGCAGCTTAGACAGGGTGGTGAGGTACCAAGAGACCCAGTACTTC.

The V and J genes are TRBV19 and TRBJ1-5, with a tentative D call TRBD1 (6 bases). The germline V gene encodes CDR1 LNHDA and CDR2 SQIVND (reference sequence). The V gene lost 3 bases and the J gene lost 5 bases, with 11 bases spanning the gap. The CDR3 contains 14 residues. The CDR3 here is CASSIRGWDQPQHF. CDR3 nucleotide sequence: TGTGCCAGTAGTATCAGGGGTTGGGATCAGCCCCAGCATTTT.

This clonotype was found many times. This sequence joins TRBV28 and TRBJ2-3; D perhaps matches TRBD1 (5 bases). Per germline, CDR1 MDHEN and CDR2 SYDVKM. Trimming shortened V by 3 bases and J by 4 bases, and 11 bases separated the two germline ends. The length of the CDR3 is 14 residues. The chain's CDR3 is CASSFQGHADTQYF. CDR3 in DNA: TGTGCCAGCAGTTTTCAGGGCCATGCAGATACGCAGTATTTT.

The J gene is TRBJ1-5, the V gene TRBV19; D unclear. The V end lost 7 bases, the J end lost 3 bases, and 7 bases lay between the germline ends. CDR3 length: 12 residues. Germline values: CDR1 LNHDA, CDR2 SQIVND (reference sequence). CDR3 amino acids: CASNSLNQPQHF. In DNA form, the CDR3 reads TGTGCCAGTAATTCTCTCAATCAGCCCCAGCATTTT.

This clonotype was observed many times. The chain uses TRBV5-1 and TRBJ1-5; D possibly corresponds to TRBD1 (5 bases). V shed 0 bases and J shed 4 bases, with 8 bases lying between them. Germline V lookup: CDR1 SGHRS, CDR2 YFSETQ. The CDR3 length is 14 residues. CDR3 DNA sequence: TGCGCCAGCAGCTTGGAGGGGAGGAATCAGCCCCAGCATTTT. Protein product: CASSLEGRNQPQHF.

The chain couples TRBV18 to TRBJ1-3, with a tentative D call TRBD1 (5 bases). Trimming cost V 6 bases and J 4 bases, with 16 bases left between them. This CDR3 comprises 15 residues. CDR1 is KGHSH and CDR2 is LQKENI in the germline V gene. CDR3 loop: CASSPGAAGGNTIYF. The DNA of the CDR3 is TGTGCCAGCTCGCCCGGGGCCGCCGGGGGAAACACCATATATTTT. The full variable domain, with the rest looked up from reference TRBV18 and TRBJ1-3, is NAGVMQNPRHLVRRRGQEARLRCSPMKGHSHVYWYRQLPEEGLKFMVYLQKENIIDESGMPKERFSAEFPKEGPSILRIQQVVRGDSAAYFCASSPGAAGGNTIYFGEGSWLTVV.

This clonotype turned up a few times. The CDR3 nucleotides are TGTGCCAGCAGCTTAGTCGGCACTAATTCACCCCTCCACTTT. As protein: CASSLVGTNSPLHF. This chain connects TRBV7-9 to TRBJ1-6; unclear D gene. Trimming shortened V by 1 base and J by 6 bases, and 7 bases separated the two germline ends. The CDR3 is 14 amino acids. CDR1 is SEHNR, CDR2 FQNEAQ, per germline (reference sequence). Variable domain in full (rest from reference TRBV7-9 and TRBJ1-6): DTGVSQNPRHKITKRGQNVTFRCDPISEHNRLYWYRQTLGQGPEFLTYFQNEAQLEKSRLLSDRFSAERPKGSFSTLEIQRTEQGDSAMYLCASSLVGTNSPLHFGNGTRLTVT.